The 17 T cell receptor beta chains presented below share a single source sample, sequenced in a study of shared clonotypes between healthy human individuals. CD8 cells regarded as naive lacked CD45RO, were positively chosen for CCR7, and omitted terminally differentiated effector memory CD45RA+ cells. This table comes from immunoSEQ multiplex PCR, and its TCRdb copy is limited to in-frame clones, with some not included. Of nearly 2 million clones listed, about 95% are singletons. Sequenced input: naive CD8+ T cells sorted from blood. Source of these receptors: a man aged 18-30 years in good health.

CDR3 protein: CASSLARLNTEAFF. Written as DNA, the CDR3 is TGTGCCAGCAGCTTAGCCCGGTTGAACACTGAAGCTTTCTTT. J is TRBJ1-1 and V is TRBV11-2; D call uncertain. The CDR3 spans 14 residues. The germline CDR1 and CDR2 sequences are SGHAT and FQNNGV. The V gene lost 1 base and the J gene lost 0 bases, with 6 bases spanning the gap.

The chain recombines TRBV5-6 with TRBJ1-1, with TRBD1 identical over 8 bases. Per germline, CDR1 SGHDT and CDR2 YYEEEE. V was clipped by 3 bases and J by 4 bases; unmatched bases: 2. This CDR3 is built from 13 residues. The CDR3 region has the DNA TGTGCCAGCAGCTGGACAGGGTTCACTGAAGCTTTCTTT. It translates to CASSWTGFTEAFF.

V is TRBV4-3 and J is TRBJ2-7; D may be TRBD1 or TRBD2 (5 bases each). CDR3 length: 18 residues. V lost 0 bases, J lost 0 bases, and 18 bases lay in between. CDR1 and CDR2 from the germline V gene are LGHNA and YSLEER. CDR3 nucleotide sequence: TGCGCCAGCAGCCAAGAAGTGTCGGGGACGGGGAGCTCCTACGAGCAGTACTTC. Its translation is CASSQEVSGTGSSYEQYF.

V and J are TRBV5-4 and TRBJ2-1; D call uncertain. The CDR3 loop spans 15 amino acids. The germline V gene encodes CDR1 SGHNT and CDR2 YYREEE (reference sequence). V shed 0 bases and J shed 2 bases, with 9 bases lying between them. CDR3 residues: CASSLEVRAYNEQFF. The DNA for the CDR3 is TGTGCCAGCAGCTTGGAGGTTCGGGCCTACAATGAGCAGTTCTTC.

The V gene is TRBV9, the J gene TRBJ2-5; the D is unclear. CDR1 and CDR2 (germline): SGDLS, YYNGEE. Trimming removed 0 bases at V and 1 base at J, with 10 bases between. This CDR3 spans 15 amino acids. The CDR3 region is CASSVGLGSQETQYF. DNA of the CDR3: TGTGCCAGCAGCGTAGGTCTGGGCAGCCAAGAGACCCAGTACTTC.

The chain has TRBV28 and TRBJ1-1, with TRBD1 identical over 7 bases. The CDR3 runs 13 residues. Germline V CDR1 and CDR2: MDHEN, SYDVKM. After removal of 8 bases from V and 0 bases from J, the junction contained 3 bases not matched to a gene. The CDR3 loop is CASGTDMNTEAFF. Here the CDR3 DNA reads TGTGCCAGCGGGACAGACATGAACACTGAAGCTTTCTTT. Drawing the rest from reference TRBV28 and TRBJ1-1, the complete variable domain is DVKVTQSSRYLVKRTGEKVFLECVQDMDHENMFWYRQDPGLGLRLIYFSYDVKMKEKGDIPEGYSVSREKKERFSLILESASTNQTSMYLCASGTDMNTEAFFGQGTRLTVV.

This rearrangement joins TRBV10-2 to TRBJ1-3; D is possibly TRBD1 (6 bases). Germline lookup yields CDR1 WSHSY and CDR2 SAAADI. CDR3 size: 16 residues. V dropped 0 bases and J dropped 0 bases, with 9 bases sitting between them. The CDR3 DNA follows: TGCGCCAGCAGTGAGTCAGGGACACCCTCTGGAAACACCATATATTTT. Amino acids: CASSESGTPSGNTIYF.

In its sample, this clone was seen once. The gene calls are TRBV13 and TRBJ2-1; 8 bases match TRBD2. The V and J ends lost 0 bases and 6 bases, in that order; junction bases with no gene match: 4. Germline V gene lookup returns CDR1 PRHDT and CDR2 FYEKMQ (reference sequence). The CDR3 runs 15 residues. The CDR3 DNA sequence: TGTGCCAGCAGCTTAGGCCAGCGGGAGCTCAATGAGCAGTTCTTC. This codes for CASSLGQRELNEQFF. Using reference TRBV13 and TRBJ2-1 for the parts outside the CDR3, the full variable domain is AAGVIQSPRHLIKEKRETATLKCYPIPRHDTVYWYQQGPGQDPQFLISFYEKMQSDKGSIPDRFSAQQFSDYHSELNMSSLELGDSALYFCASSLGQRELNEQFFGPGTRLTVL.

The V call is TRBV4-1, the J call TRBJ1-4; TRBD1 agrees at 9 bases. The CDR3 is made up of 15 amino acids. Germline V CDR1 and CDR2: MGHRA, YSYEKL. V was pared by 3 bases and J by 7 bases, with 6 bases of the junction left unmatched. CDR3 nucleotide sequence: TGCGCCAGCAGCCAGCCGGGACAGGGCTTTGAAAAACTGTTTTTT. The encoded protein is CASSQPGQGFEKLFF.

The chain employs TRBV7-6 and TRBJ2-1, with 9 bases lining up with TRBD1. Per germline, CDR1 SGHVS and CDR2 FNYEAQ. This CDR3 contains 13 residues. After removal of 3 bases from V and 6 bases from J, the junction contained 0 bases not matched to a gene. The CDR3 reads CASSLGQGNEQFF. The CDR3 nucleotides are TGTGCCAGCAGCTTGGGACAGGGCAATGAGCAGTTCTTC. Drawing the rest from reference TRBV7-6 and TRBJ2-1, the complete variable domain is GAGVSQSPRYKVTKRGQDVALRCDPISGHVSLYWYRQALGQGPEFLTYFNYEAQQDKSGLPNDRFSAERPEGSISTLTIQRTEQRDSAMYRCASSLGQGNEQFFGPGTRLTVL.

This sequence joins TRBV10-3 and TRBJ2-2; possible D gene TRBD1, 5 bases. V was trimmed by 10 bases and J by 0 bases, leaving 9 bases between them. The CDR3 has 13 amino acids. The germline V gene encodes CDR1 ENHRY and CDR2 SYGVKD. This chain's CDR3 is CATLGPNTGELFF. In DNA form, the CDR3 reads TGTGCCACCTTGGGGCCGAACACCGGGGAGCTGTTTTTT.

The chain employs TRBV5-6 and TRBJ2-5, with 7 bases that match TRBD2. The J call is in doubt because the DNA end fits TRBJ2-7 better. The CDR3 contains 15 residues. Germline V gene data show CDR1 as SGHDT and CDR2 as YYEEEE. CDR3 nucleotides: TGTGCCAGCAGCTTGGCGACGGGGGGCTCCTACGAGCAGTACTTC. Its protein is CASSLATGGSYEQYF.

The chain uses TRBV28 and TRBJ1-1; D is undetermined. CDR3 size: 12 residues. With 2 bases removed from V and 7 bases from J, the gap between germline ends came to 8 bases. CDR1 MDHEN and CDR2 SYDVKM come from the germline V gene. The CDR3 DNA reads as TGTGCCAGCAGTTTAGGGATGGATGAAGCTTTCTTT. It specifies CASSLGMDEAFF.

The chain recombines TRBV28 with TRBJ2-7; 9 bases align to TRBD1. V lost 5 bases, J lost 0 bases, and 5 bases stayed unmatched. Looked up from germline, CDR1 is MDHEN and CDR2 is SYDVKM. CDR3 length: 15 residues. CDR3: CASSPGTGPSYEQYF. Here the CDR3 DNA reads TGTGCCAGCAGTCCCGGGACAGGGCCCTCCTACGAGCAGTACTTC.

The chain couples TRBV5-6 to TRBJ1-6, with unresolved D. Trimming took off 0 bases at V and 8 bases at J, with 9 bases between the two ends. The CDR3 has 14 amino acids. Germline V CDR1 and CDR2: SGHDT, YYEEEE. In DNA form, the CDR3 reads TGTGCCAGCAGCTTGGCGGGGAGCTATTCACCCCTCCACTTT. The encoded protein is CASSLAGSYSPLHF.

This clone appeared a single time. This sequence joins TRBV28 and TRBJ1-2; the match to TRBD1 covers 7 bases. From germline, CDR1 is MDHEN and CDR2 SYDVKM. The CDR3 consists of 14 residues. Trimming at V came to 5 bases and at J to 8 bases, leaving 11 bases not matched to a gene. The CDR3 region has the DNA TGTGCCAGCAGTGAAACAACAGGGGTCCGGGGCTACACCTTC. The encoded protein is CASSETTGVRGYTF.

The rearrangement links TRBV6-5 to TRBJ2-1; TRBD2 might be the D (5 bases). The germline gives CDR1 MNHEY, CDR2 SVGAGI. V dropped 1 base and J dropped 9 bases, with 10 bases sitting between them. This CDR3 spans 13 amino acids. The CDR3 DNA follows: TGTGCCAGCAGTTACTTTGACCGGGGTGAGCAGTTCTTC. This encodes CASSYFDRGEQFF.